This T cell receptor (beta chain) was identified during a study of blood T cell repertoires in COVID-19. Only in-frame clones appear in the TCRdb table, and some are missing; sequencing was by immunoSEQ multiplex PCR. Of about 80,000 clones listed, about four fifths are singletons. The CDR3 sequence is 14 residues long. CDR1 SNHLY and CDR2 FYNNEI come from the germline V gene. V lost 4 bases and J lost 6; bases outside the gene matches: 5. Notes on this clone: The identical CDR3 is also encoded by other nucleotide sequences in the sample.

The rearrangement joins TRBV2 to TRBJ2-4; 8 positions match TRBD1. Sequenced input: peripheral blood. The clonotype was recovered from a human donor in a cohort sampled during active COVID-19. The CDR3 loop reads CASSGGQGGNIQYF. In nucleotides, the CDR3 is TGTGCCAGCAGTGGTGGACAGGGTGGAAACATTCAGTACTTC.